The T cell receptor beta chain described here comes from a study of blood T cell repertoires in COVID-19. In the study's own analysis: How many nucleated cells were present was estimated from reference gene primer amplification. Sequencing used immunoSEQ multiplex PCR; TCRdb keeps in-frame clones, though not all of them. V, J and clone size are taken as reported in that table, and D and trimming were inferred from the DNA itself. Of 200,000 to 250,000 clones in the sample, 80% to 90% were seen once. The CDR3 runs to 12 residues. Germline assignment: CDR1 SGHNT and CDR2 YYREEE (reference sequence). Between the trimmed V and J ends, which lost 0 bases and 7 bases, there was a span of 7 bases. A single count supports this clone.

This sequence originates from a young woman who had been exposed to COVID-19. The chain couples TRBV5-4 to TRBJ1-2; D uncertain. The specimen was PBMCs or T cells enriched from blood (not recorded which). The CDR3 sequence: CASSLDSRGYTF. CDR3 bases: TGTGCCAGCAGCTTGGATAGCCGTGGCTACACCTTC.